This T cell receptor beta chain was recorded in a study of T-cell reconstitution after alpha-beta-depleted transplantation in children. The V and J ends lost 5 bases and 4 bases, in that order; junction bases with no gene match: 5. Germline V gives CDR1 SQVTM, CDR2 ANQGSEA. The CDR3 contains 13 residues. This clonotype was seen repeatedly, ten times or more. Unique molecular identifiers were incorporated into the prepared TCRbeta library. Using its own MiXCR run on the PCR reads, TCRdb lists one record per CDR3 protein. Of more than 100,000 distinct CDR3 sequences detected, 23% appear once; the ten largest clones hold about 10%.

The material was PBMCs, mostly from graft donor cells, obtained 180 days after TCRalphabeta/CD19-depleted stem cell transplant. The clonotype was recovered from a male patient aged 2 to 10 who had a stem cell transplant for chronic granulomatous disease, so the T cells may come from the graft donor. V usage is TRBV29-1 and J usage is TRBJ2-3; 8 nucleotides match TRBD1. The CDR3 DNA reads TGCAGCGTTCCACAGGGGGGCGCAGATACGCAGTATTTT. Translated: CSVPQGGADTQYF.